The 25 T cell receptor beta chains below come from one sample, sequenced in a study of post-analysis software for immune sequencing data. Study conclusions and caveats: Roughly 5 TRBV segments occurring more often in patients than controls included TRBV5-6, TRBV5-1 and TRBV20-1.

Their cognate antigens are unknown. cDNA libraries for TCR beta contained unique molecular identifiers. TCRdb analysed the PCR reads with MiXCR anew, one entry per CDR3 protein. The sample shows about 500,000 distinct CDR3 sequences, under 55% of them seen only once. The specimen was blood. These receptors were obtained from a girl aged 5 to 17 with multiple sclerosis.

The gene calls are TRBV9 and TRBJ2-5; D not resolved. Germline CDR1 is SGDLS and CDR2 is YYNGEE. Trimming removed 0 bases from V and 5 bases from J, with 11 bases in between. The CDR3 is 14 residues long. The DNA for the CDR3 is TGTGCCAGCAGCGTAGGGCCAACCCGGGAGACCCAGTACTTC. Translation: CASSVGPTRETQYF. Full variable domain (outside the CDR3, taken from reference TRBV9 and TRBJ2-5): DSGVTQTPKHLITATGQRVTLRCSPRSGDLSVYWYQQSLDQGLQFLIQYYNGEERAKGNILERFSAQQFPDLHSELNLSSLELGDSALYFCASSVGPTRETQYFGPGTRLLVL.

This clonotype was counted between two and nine times. The V gene is TRBV12-3 or TRBV12-4, the J gene TRBJ1-5; 8 bases are a match to TRBD1. With 0 bases clipped from V and 2 bases from J, the junction kept 6 bases outside the gene matches. The CDR3 sequence is 17 residues long. This CDR3 reads CASSLAGQGRRNQPQHF. CDR3 sequence (DNA): TGTGCCAGCAGTTTAGCCGGACAGGGTCGACGCAATCAGCCCCAGCATTTT.

The chain couples TRBV6-6 to TRBJ1-5, with D perhaps TRBD1 (5 bases). Germline-derived CDR1 and CDR2 are MNHNY and SVGAGI (reference sequence). The CDR3 extends over 14 amino acids. V lost 6 bases and J 0 bases, leaving 9 bases between the germline ends. The CDR3 here is CASSLQASNQPQHF. CDR3 coding DNA: TGTGCCAGCAGCTTACAGGCTAGCAATCAGCCCCAGCATTTT.

The chain recombines TRBV5-1 with TRBJ2-3; TRBD2 is a possible D gene (5 bases). V lost 0 bases and J 0 bases, leaving 17 bases between the germline ends. Germline V CDR1 and CDR2: SGHRS, YFSETQ. The length of the CDR3 is 18 residues. The CDR3 protein is CASSLDRDYLVSTDTQYF. The CDR3 DNA is TGCGCCAGCAGCTTGGATCGGGATTATTTGGTTAGCACAGATACGCAGTATTTT. Looking up the rest from reference TRBV5-1 and TRBJ2-3 gives the full variable domain: KAGVTQTPRYLIKTRGQQVTLSCSPISGHRSVSWYQQTPGQGLQFLFEYFSETQRNKGNFPGRFSGRQFSNSRSEMNVSTLELGDSALYLCASSLDRDYLVSTDTQYFGPGTRLTVL.

The chain uses TRBV5-1 and TRBJ2-3, with 8 nucleotides matching TRBD1. The J segment lost 1 base and the V segment lost 5 bases, leaving 6 bases of the junction unmatched. Germline-derived CDR1 and CDR2 are SGHRS and YFSETQ. CDR3 length: 15 amino acids. CDR3 DNA sequence: TGCGCCAGCAGATCGACAGGGGAAGGCACAGATACGCAGTATTTT. Its translation is CASRSTGEGTDTQYF. The full variable domain, in which reference TRBV5-1 and TRBJ2-3 provide the parts outside the CDR3, is KAGVTQTPRYLIKTRGQQVTLSCSPISGHRSVSWYQQTPGQGLQFLFEYFSETQRNKGNFPGRFSGRQFSNSRSEMNVSTLELGDSALYLCASRSTGEGTDTQYFGPGTRLTVL.

This clonotype appeared a few times. The rearrangement uses TRBV7-2 and TRBJ2-5, with D possibly being TRBD2 (5 bases). Trimming removed 1 base from V and 3 bases from J, with 12 bases in between. Germline assignment: CDR1 SGHTA and CDR2 FQGNSA. The CDR3 contains 15 residues. The CDR3 spells CASSLVGSPKETQYF. Here the CDR3 DNA reads TGTGCCAGCAGCTTAGTGGGGAGTCCGAAAGAGACCCAGTACTTC.

The chain employs TRBV10-3 and TRBJ2-5, with 8 bases that match TRBD1. Germline V CDR1 and CDR2: ENHRY, SYGVKD. V lost 3 bases to trimming and J lost 5 bases; unmatched junction nucleotides: 11. This CDR3 is built from 16 residues. The CDR3 DNA sequence: TGTGCCATCAGTGACCGGGACAGGAGGCAAGAGGAGACCCAGTACTTC. Its protein product is CAISDRDRRQEETQYF.

This clonotype was counted only a few times. The V and J genes are TRBV7-9 and TRBJ2-6, with a possible D match to TRBD1 (6 bases). The germline gives CDR1 SEHNR, CDR2 FQNEAQ (reference sequence). CDR3 length: 16 amino acids. The V end lost 5 bases, the J end lost 0 bases, and 11 bases lay between the germline ends. Here the CDR3 reads CASSIQGPSGANVLTF. CDR3 coding DNA: TGTGCCAGCAGCATACAGGGCCCCTCTGGGGCCAACGTCCTGACTTTC.

The chain has TRBV29-1 and TRBJ1-1, with unresolved D. CDR1 is SQVTM, CDR2 ANQGSEA, per germline. The CDR3 contains 12 residues. The V gene lost 7 bases and the J gene lost 1 base, with 10 bases spanning the gap. CDR3 nucleotides: TGCAGCGGGGCAGGCCCGAACACTGAAGCTTTCTTT. Translating it yields CSGAGPNTEAFF.

The chain couples TRBV20-1 to TRBJ2-5; 15 nucleotides line up with TRBD2. This CDR3 spans 15 amino acids. J gave up 4 bases and V 3 bases, and 3 bases lay outside the gene matches. Germline CDR1 reads DFQATT; CDR2 reads SNEGSKA (reference sequence). In DNA form, the CDR3 reads TGCAGTGCTAGGAGGACTAGCGGGAGGGGAGAGACCCAGTACTTC. It is translated as CSARRTSGRGETQYF.

The chain links TRBV20-1 to TRBJ2-7; maybe TRBD2 (6 bases). Trimming took off 3 bases at V and 11 bases at J, with 11 bases between the two ends. Germline assignment: CDR1 DFQATT and CDR2 SNEGSKA (reference sequence). The CDR3 loop spans 10 amino acids. The CDR3 spells CSASGGGEYF. In DNA, the CDR3 is TGCAGTGCTAGCGGCGGAGGGGAGTACTTC.

The chain is built from TRBV12-3 or TRBV12-4 and TRBJ2-7; 11 bases are shared with TRBD2. After removal of 6 bases from V and 0 bases from J, the junction contained 13 bases not matched to a gene. The CDR3 totals 18 residues. The CDR3 reads CASSQRGLAGGLSYEQYF. CDR3 DNA sequence: TGTGCCAGCAGCCAAAGGGGTCTAGCGGGAGGCCTCTCCTACGAGCAGTACTTC.

The chain couples TRBV28 to TRBJ2-4, with 7 bases lining up with TRBD1. TRBJ2-7 matches the DNA end more closely, so the J call is doubtful. The CDR3 spans 14 residues. Germline V CDR1 and CDR2: MDHEN, SYDVKM. This CDR3 reads CASSRTRQGYEQYF. The CDR3 DNA reads as TGTGCCAGCAGCCGAACGAGACAGGGCTACGAGCAGTACTTC.

This clonotype occurred a few times. The chain joins TRBV10-3 to TRBJ2-3, with 8 positions matching TRBD1. Germline values: CDR1 ENHRY, CDR2 SYGVKD. The CDR3 has 17 residues. The ends lost 6 bases at V and 0 bases at J; junction bases unmatched: 11. The CDR3, as DNA: TGTGCCATCAGCCCAGCTGACAGGGGCCGGAGCACAGATACGCAGTATTTT. Its translation: CAISPADRGRSTDTQYF.

The chain carries TRBV7-9 and TRBJ2-1; TRBD1 matches at 8 bases. The J segment lost 6 bases and the V segment lost 6 bases, leaving 10 bases of the junction unmatched. There are 15 residues in the CDR3. The germline CDR1 and CDR2 sequences are SEHNR and FQNEAQ (reference sequence). Written as DNA, the CDR3 is TGTGCCAGCAGTCCCCCAGGACAGGGTGTCAATGAGCAGTTCTTC. Encoded protein: CASSPPGQGVNEQFF. Together with reference TRBV7-9 and TRBJ2-1, the CDR3 gives the full variable domain: DTGVSQNPRHKITKRGQNVTFRCDPISEHNRLYWYRQTLGQGPEFLTYFQNEAQLEKSRLLSDRFSAERPKGSFSTLEIQRTEQGDSAMYLCASSPPGQGVNEQFFGPGTRLTVL.

This chain uses TRBV29-1 with TRBJ1-1, with a weak D call TRBD1 (5 bases). CDR1 and CDR2 from the germline V gene are SQVTM and ANQGSEA. The CDR3 runs 11 residues. The germline V and J ends were trimmed by 3 bases and 7 bases, with 9 bases remaining between them. The CDR3 reads CSVDGGGEAFF. The DNA of the CDR3 is TGCAGCGTTGATGGCGGGGGTGAAGCTTTCTTT.

This clonotype was counted only a few times. The V and J genes are TRBV5-1 and TRBJ1-2; D not certain. The ends were cut back, 4 bases at V and 0 bases at J, with 13 bases in the middle. The CDR3 spans 15 residues. Germline CDR1 reads SGHRS; CDR2 reads YFSETQ. CDR3 sequence: CASSPSRSANYGYTF. The CDR3 DNA follows: TGCGCCAGCAGCCCAAGCCGCTCAGCTAACTATGGCTACACCTTC.

On this clonotype itself: The junction differs from germline at one of its ends, possibly a read error. The rearrangement links TRBV20-1 to TRBJ2-7; possibly TRBD2 for D (5 bases). CDR1 DFQATT and CDR2 SNEGSKA come from the germline V gene (reference sequence). CDR3 length: 15 amino acids. The CDR3 region has the DNA TGCGGTGCTAGATTCTCCAATAGCGCTGGGAACGAGCAGTACTTC. This codes for CGARFSNSAGNEQYF.

The chain employs TRBV12-3 or TRBV12-4 and TRBJ1-4; TRBD1 is a possible D gene (5 bases). The CDR3 runs 14 residues. V lost 6 bases and J lost 6, with 14 bases in between. The CDR3 sequence is CASSNSGTYEKLFF. The CDR3 DNA reads TGTGCCAGCAGCAATTCAGGGACCTATGAAAAACTGTTTTTT.

This chain links TRBV6-1 with TRBJ2-1, with 13 bases matching TRBD2. Germline V gene data show CDR1 as MNHNS and CDR2 as SASEGT. CDR3 size: 20 residues. V shed 6 bases and J 0 bases; nucleotides not matched to a gene: 14. The CDR3 DNA reads as TGTGCCAGCAGGGGCGGGCTGGGGACTAGCGGGACTCCCTCCTACAATGAGCAGTTCTTC. Translated: CASRGGLGTSGTPSYNEQFF.

This clonotype has more than one count but fewer than ten. The genes are TRBV27 and TRBJ2-1; no clear D. Germline loops: CDR1 MNHEY, CDR2 SMNVEV (reference sequence). The V and J ends lost 2 bases and 7 bases respectively, with 9 bases between them. The CDR3 consists of 13 residues. The CDR3 nucleotides read TGTGCCAGCAGTTTAACTGCAGTTAATGAGCAGTTCTTC. Protein product: CASSLTAVNEQFF.

Only a few counts were recorded for this clonotype. CDR3 sequence (DNA): TGCGCCAGCAGCGCCGGGACTAGCGCCTTAGATGAGCAGTTCTTC. Translation: CASSAGTSALDEQFF. The chain employs TRBV5-1 and TRBJ2-1; 10 positions match TRBD2. V was pared by 4 bases and J by 8 bases, with 9 bases of the junction left unmatched. The CDR3 sequence is 15 residues long. CDR1 and CDR2 from the germline V gene are SGHRS and YFSETQ.

The V gene is TRBV7-8, the J gene TRBJ1-4; D perhaps matches TRBD1 (6 bases). The CDR3 has 13 residues. Germline CDR1 reads SGHVS; CDR2 reads FQNEAQ. The V end lost 5 bases, the J end lost 8 bases, and 12 bases lay between the germline ends. The CDR3 coding sequence is TGTGCCAGCAGCGGACAGCGCGGGGAAAAACTGTTTTTT. This gives the protein CASSGQRGEKLFF.

This clonotype was seen a handful of times. The V gene is TRBV4-2, the J gene TRBJ2-7; 8 bases line up with TRBD1. This CDR3 is built from 18 residues. The germline V gene has CDR1 LGHNA and CDR2 YNFKEQ. Trimming cost V 0 bases and J 4 bases; bases outside gene matches: 14. The CDR3: CASSQERLYTGGAYEQYF. The CDR3 DNA reads TGTGCCAGCAGCCAAGAGAGGTTATACACAGGGGGTGCTTACGAGCAGTACTTC.

J is TRBJ2-1 and V is TRBV20-1; possible D gene TRBD1, 5 bases. V lost 2 bases, J lost 1 base, and 12 bases lay in between. Germline V gene lookup returns CDR1 DFQATT and CDR2 SNEGSKA (reference sequence). The CDR3 is 15 amino acids. The DNA of the CDR3 is TGCAGTGCTAGAAAAGGGGCTTTATCCTACAATGAGCAGTTCTTC. As protein: CSARKGALSYNEQFF.